Below, one T cell receptor beta chain is given with its context. This clonotype was counted a few times. Its specific antigen is unknown. Per-nucleotide qualities are absent, and no much larger clonotype sits a single base away. The data were taken from a study of CD8+CD57+ T cells in acquired aplastic anemia listed by TCRdb under 2018. As for the study more broadly: DNA extracted from sorted CD4+ and CD8+ cells had a mean of roughly 3.4 ug, with a range of roughly 0.18 to 27.4 ug. An average of around 9.8 million reads for CD4+ cells and 12 million or so reads for CD8+ cells was obtained from healthy donor samples. Overall study outcomes, separate from this receptor: Between patients and healthy controls, no significant difference in CD8+ Simpson's diversity was found (P=0.060). Approximately 27 CD8+ CDR3 sequences were found in both patients and controls but appeared to be highly expressed in patients and within the immunodominant clones of the patients.

In the study, sorted CD4+ and CD8+ blood T cells from patients with severe aplastic anemia and from healthy subjects underwent deep sequencing of TCR repertoires. Ficoll-Paque density gradient centrifugation was used to isolate peripheral blood mononuclear cells. CD4+ and CD8+ T cells were sorted by FACS or magnetic beads before DNA extraction. The germline V gene (reference sequence) sets CDR1 to SEHNR and CDR2 to FQNEAQ. The V end loses 5 bases and the J end loses 8 bases, and a stretch of 10 bases separates them. The CDR3 runs 12 residues from the cysteine to the phenylalanine. Of all the DNA, just the CDR3 is kept, 36 bases in frame from base 1. Genomic DNA served as template for TCR beta VDJ combination and CDR3 sequence profiling. An Illumina HiSeq 2000 was the platform used for TCR repertoire sequencing. The authors processed their data as follows. TRBV/TRBJ rearrangement plots, CDR3 size and DJ length profiles, and Simpson's diversity index were used to evaluate the repertoires. The most abundant DNA sequence in the deep sequencing data was taken as the immunodominant clone. CDR3 amino acid sequences were checked for sharing across subjects and were also compared against the VDJdb database and published repertoires. The public sequencing data were trimmed at Q25 with fastp and processed into clonotypes with MiXCR by TCRdb, which kept only in-frame beta chains. All rows with the same CDR3 protein become a single entry with the most common DNA and genes. The V and J calls reflect TCRdb's pipeline rather than the authors' work. The sample table records about 210,000 distinct CDR3 sequences; 30% to 40% of these occur just once. The ten largest clones take up 1% to 1.3% of the sample.

The sequence came from a human donor in good health, serving as a control. The sample consisted of sorted CD4+, CD8+, or CD8+CD57+ T cells (not recorded which) from PBMCs. The receptor chain draws on TRBV7-9 and TRBJ1-3; the D segment cannot be called with confidence. Read as DNA, the sequence is TGTGCCAGCAGCCTCACTGGGGACACCATATATTTT. Its translation reads: CASSLTGDTIYF.